These 7 T cell receptor beta chains came from one sample sequenced in a study of T cells after yellow fever vaccination. Via MiXCR, TCRdb re-called the 5' RACE reads, giving one row per CDR3 protein. Altogether some 500,000 distinct CDR3 sequences are present, roughly 12% being singletons, with the ten largest covering roughly an eighth. The sequences come from PBMCs, collected on the day of the yellow fever booster vaccination. The origin of the receptors is a man aged 25 to 40 who received the YFV17D yellow fever vaccine.

This clonotype has more than one count but fewer than ten. The chain links TRBV7-8 to TRBJ2-5; 8 positions agree with TRBD1. This CDR3 has 17 residues. Germline CDR1 and CDR2: SGHVS and FQNEAQ. Losses at the gene ends were 0 bases for V and 2 bases for J; bases not matched to a gene: 8. The CDR3, as DNA: TGTGCCAGCAGCTTAGCCCCGGGGGACAGGTCTCAAGAGACCCAGTACTTC. As protein: CASSLAPGDRSQETQYF.

This clonotype was observed a few times. The V call is TRBV20-1, the J call TRBJ1-1; D unresolved. The CDR3 length is 15 residues. Germline V lookup: CDR1 DFQATT, CDR2 SNEGSKA (reference sequence). Trimming cost V 0 bases and J 3 bases, with 14 bases left between them. The CDR3: CSARDSPSRDTEAFF. The CDR3 DNA is TGCAGTGCTAGAGATAGTCCGAGTAGGGACACTGAAGCTTTCTTT.

V and J are TRBV2 and TRBJ2-1, with 11 positions matching TRBD2. The CDR3 extends over 15 amino acids. The J segment lost 13 bases and the V segment lost 8 bases, leaving 16 bases of the junction unmatched. In germline, CDR1 is SNHLY, CDR2 FYNNEI. CDR3 sequence reads: CASLEAPLAGVVQFF. The CDR3 DNA is TGTGCCAGCCTCGAAGCCCCACTAGCGGGAGTAGTACAGTTCTTC. Using reference TRBV2 and TRBJ2-1 for the parts outside the CDR3, the full variable domain is EPEVTQTPSHQVTQMGQEVILRCVPISNHLYFYWYRQILGQKVEFLVSFYNNEISEKSEIFDDQFSVERPDGSNFTLKIRSTKLEDSAMYFCASLEAPLAGVVQFFGPGTRLTVL.

This clonotype was detected only once. The chain links TRBV6-1 to TRBJ1-6; D is uncertain. CDR3 length equals 14 residues. Trimming stripped 4 bases from V and 7 bases from J, with 11 bases between. CDR1 and CDR2 (germline): MNHNS, SASEGT. CDR3 protein: CASSAPLNNSPLHF. The CDR3 nucleotides read TGTGCCAGCAGTGCCCCCCTAAACAATTCACCCCTCCACTTT.

V is TRBV20-1 and J is TRBJ1-4, with no clear D. There are 14 residues in the CDR3. The V gene's germline CDR1 is DFQATT and CDR2 SNEGSKA (reference sequence). Deletions cut 0 bases from V and 8 bases from J, with 13 bases between. The DNA of the CDR3 is TGCAGTGCTAGAGAGGAGGGAGTAGGAGAAAAACTGTTTTTT. Protein: CSAREEGVGEKLFF.

The chain employs TRBV5-1 and TRBJ2-7; 9 nucleotides line up with TRBD2. Germline CDR1 SGHRS, CDR2 YFSETQ. The ends lost 0 bases at V and 4 bases at J; junction bases unmatched: 8. There are 16 residues in the CDR3. The CDR3 region has the DNA TGCGCCAGCAGCTTGGCCGTAGCGGGAGTGGTTTACGAGCAGTACTTC. It encodes CASSLAVAGVVYEQYF.

This clonotype was counted between two and nine times. CDR3 nucleotides: TGTGCCAGCAGCCGCGACGGGGCGAACACCGGGGAGCTGTTTTTT. It specifies CASSRDGANTGELFF. V is TRBV4-2 and J is TRBJ2-2; D is possibly TRBD2 (5 bases). This CDR3 region has 15 residues. The germline CDR1 and CDR2 sequences are LGHNA and YNFKEQ. V was pared by 4 bases and J by 0 bases, with 9 bases between.